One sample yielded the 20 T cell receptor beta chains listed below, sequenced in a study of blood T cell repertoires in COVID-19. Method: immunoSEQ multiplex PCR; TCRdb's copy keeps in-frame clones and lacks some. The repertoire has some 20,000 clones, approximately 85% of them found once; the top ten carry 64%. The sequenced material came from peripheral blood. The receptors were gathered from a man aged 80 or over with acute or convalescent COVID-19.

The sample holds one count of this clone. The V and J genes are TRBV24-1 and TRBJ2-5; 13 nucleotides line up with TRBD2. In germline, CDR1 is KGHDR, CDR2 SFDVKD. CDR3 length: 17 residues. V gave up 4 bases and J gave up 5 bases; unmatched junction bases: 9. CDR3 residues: CATSEGLAGPLGETQYF. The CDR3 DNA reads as TGTGCCACCAGTGAGGGACTAGCGGGGCCGCTAGGGGAGACCCAGTACTTC.

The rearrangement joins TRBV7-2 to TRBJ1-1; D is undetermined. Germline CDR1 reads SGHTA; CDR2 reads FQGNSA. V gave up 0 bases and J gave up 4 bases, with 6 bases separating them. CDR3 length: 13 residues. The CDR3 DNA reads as TGTGCCAGCAGCTTAGCCCGAGGCACTGAAGCTTTCTTT. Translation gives CASSLARGTEAFF.

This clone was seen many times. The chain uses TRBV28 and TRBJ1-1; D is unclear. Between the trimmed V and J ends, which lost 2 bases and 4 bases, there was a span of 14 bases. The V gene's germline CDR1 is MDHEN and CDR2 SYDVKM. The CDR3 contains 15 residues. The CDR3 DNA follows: TGTGCCAGCAGTTTAGAACGGACGGGGAGCACTGAAGCTTTCTTT. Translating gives CASSLERTGSTEAFF.

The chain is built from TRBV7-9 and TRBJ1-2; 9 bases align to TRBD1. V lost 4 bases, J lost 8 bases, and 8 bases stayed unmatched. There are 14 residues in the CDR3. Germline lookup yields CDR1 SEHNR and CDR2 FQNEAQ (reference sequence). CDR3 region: CASSSEDRGQGYTF. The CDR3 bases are TGTGCCAGCAGCTCAGAGGACAGGGGACAAGGCTACACCTTC.

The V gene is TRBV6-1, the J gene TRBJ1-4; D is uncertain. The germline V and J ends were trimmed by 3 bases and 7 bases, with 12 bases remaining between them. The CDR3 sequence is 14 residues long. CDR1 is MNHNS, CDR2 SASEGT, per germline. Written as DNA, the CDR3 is TGTGCCAGCAGTGATCGAGTCCTCGGTGAAAAACTGTTTTTT. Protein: CASSDRVLGEKLFF.

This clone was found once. The CDR3 bases are TGTGCCAGCAGCTCAGGACGGGGGGTAGAAGCTTTCTTT. The encoded protein is CASSSGRGVEAFF. The rearrangement uses TRBV5-6 and TRBJ1-1, with D perhaps TRBD1 (5 bases). The CDR3 has 13 amino acids. Germline values: CDR1 SGHDT, CDR2 YYEEEE. Trimming cost V 3 bases and J 8 bases, with 14 bases left between them.

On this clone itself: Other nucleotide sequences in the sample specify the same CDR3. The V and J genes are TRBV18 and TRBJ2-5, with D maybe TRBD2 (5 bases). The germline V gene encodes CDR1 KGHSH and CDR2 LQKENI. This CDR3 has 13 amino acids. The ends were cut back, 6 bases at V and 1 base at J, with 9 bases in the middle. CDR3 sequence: CASSPGLQETQYF. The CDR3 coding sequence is TGTGCCAGCTCCCCCGGACTCCAAGAGACCCAGTACTTC.

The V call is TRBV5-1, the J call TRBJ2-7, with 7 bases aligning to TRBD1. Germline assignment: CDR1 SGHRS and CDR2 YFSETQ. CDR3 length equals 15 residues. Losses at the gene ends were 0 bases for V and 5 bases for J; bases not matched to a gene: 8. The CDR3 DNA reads TGCGCCAGCAGCTTGGGTCTTTTGACAGGGAACGAGCAGTACTTC. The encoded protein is CASSLGLLTGNEQYF. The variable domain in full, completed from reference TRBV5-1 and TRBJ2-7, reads KAGVTQTPRYLIKTRGQQVTLSCSPISGHRSVSWYQQTPGQGLQFLFEYFSETQRNKGNFPGRFSGRQFSNSRSEMNVSTLELGDSALYLCASSLGLLTGNEQYFGPGTRLTVT.

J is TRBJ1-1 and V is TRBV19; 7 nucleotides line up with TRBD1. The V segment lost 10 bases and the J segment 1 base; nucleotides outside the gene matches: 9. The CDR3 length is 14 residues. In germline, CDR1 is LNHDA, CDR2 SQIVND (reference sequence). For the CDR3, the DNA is TGTGCCACTACGCCGGGACAGACGAACACTGAAGCTTTCTTT. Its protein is CATTPGQTNTEAFF.

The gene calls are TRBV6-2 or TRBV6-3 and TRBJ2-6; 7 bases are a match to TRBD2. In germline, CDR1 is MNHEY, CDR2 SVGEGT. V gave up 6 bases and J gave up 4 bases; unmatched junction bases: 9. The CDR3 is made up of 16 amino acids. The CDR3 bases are TGTGCCAGCAGCCCTGCGGGGGTGAAGGGGGCCAACGTCCTGACTTTC. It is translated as CASSPAGVKGANVLTF.

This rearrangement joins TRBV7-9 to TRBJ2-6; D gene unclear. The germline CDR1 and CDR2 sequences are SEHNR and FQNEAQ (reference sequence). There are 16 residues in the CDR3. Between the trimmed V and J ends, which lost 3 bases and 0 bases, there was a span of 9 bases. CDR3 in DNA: TGTGCCAGCAGCTTTGTTGAGATCTCTGGGGCCAACGTCCTGACTTTC. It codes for CASSFVEISGANVLTF.

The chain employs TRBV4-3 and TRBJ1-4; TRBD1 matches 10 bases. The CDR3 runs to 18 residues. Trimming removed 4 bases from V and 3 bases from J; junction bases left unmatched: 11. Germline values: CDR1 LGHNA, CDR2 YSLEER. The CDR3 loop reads CASSPDRGQVRANEKLFF. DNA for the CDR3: TGCGCCAGCAGCCCTGACAGGGGGCAGGTGAGAGCTAATGAAAAACTGTTTTTT.

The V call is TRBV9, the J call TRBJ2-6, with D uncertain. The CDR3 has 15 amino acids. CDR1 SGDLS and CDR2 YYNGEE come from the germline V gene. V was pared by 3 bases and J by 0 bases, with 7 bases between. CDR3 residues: CASSEPHSGANVLTF. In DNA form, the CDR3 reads TGTGCCAGCAGCGAGCCCCACTCTGGGGCCAACGTCCTGACTTTC.

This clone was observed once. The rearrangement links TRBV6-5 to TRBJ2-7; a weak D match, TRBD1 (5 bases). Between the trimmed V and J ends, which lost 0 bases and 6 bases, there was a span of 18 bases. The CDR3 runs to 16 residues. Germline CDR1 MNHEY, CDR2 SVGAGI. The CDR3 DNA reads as TGTGCCAGCAGTTACTCGAAGCTCAGGGCTTACGTCGAGCAGTACTTC. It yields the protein CASSYSKLRAYVEQYF.

The CDR3 coding sequence is TGTGCCAGCAGGGCTGAAAAACTGTTTTTT. This gives the protein CASRAEKLFF. The chain links TRBV2 to TRBJ1-4; no reliable D call. This CDR3 has 10 residues. Trimming left V 6 bases short and J 7 bases short, with 3 bases between. Per germline, CDR1 SNHLY and CDR2 FYNNEI. Full variable domain (rest looked up from reference TRBV2 and TRBJ1-4): EPEVTQTPSHQVTQMGQEVILRCVPISNHLYFYWYRQILGQKVEFLVSFYNNEISEKSEIFDDQFSVERPDGSNFTLKIRSTKLEDSAMYFCASRAEKLFFGSGTQLSVL.

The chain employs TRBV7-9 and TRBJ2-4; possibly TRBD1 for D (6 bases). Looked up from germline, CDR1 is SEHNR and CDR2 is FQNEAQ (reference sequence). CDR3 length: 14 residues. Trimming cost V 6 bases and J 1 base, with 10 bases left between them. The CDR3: CASRGHLAKNIQYF. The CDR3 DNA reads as TGTGCCAGCAGGGGACACCTGGCCAAAAACATTCAGTACTTC. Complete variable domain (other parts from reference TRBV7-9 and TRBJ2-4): DTGVSQNPRHKITKRGQNVTFRCDPISEHNRLYWYRQTLGQGPEFLTYFQNEAQLEKSRLLSDRFSAERPKGSFSTLEIQRTEQGDSAMYLCASRGHLAKNIQYFGAGTRLSVL.

DNA of the CDR3: TGTGCCAGTAACCCGCGGGGGGGCCGGATCTACGAGCAGTACTTC. This translates into CASNPRGGRIYEQYF. The V gene is TRBV19, the J gene TRBJ2-7; TRBD2 aligns across 9 bases. This CDR3 has 15 amino acids. Trimming at V came to 7 bases and at J to 3 bases, leaving 10 bases not matched to a gene. Germline CDR1 LNHDA, CDR2 SQIVND (reference sequence).

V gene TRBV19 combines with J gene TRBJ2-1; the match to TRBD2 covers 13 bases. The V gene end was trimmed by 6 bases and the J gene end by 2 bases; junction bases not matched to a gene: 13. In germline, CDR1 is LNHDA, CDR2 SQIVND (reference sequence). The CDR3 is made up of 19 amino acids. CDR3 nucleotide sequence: TGTGCCAGTAGCCCGGGACTAGCGGGGCGCCTAAAGACCTACAATGAGCAGTTCTTC. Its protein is CASSPGLAGRLKTYNEQFF.

This CDR3 reads CASSSRGNQPQHF. The CDR3 DNA sequence: TGTGCCAGCAGCTCTAGGGGGAATCAGCCCCAGCATTTT. This chain joins TRBV28 and TRBJ1-5; D may be TRBD1 (6 bases). V lost 6 bases to trimming and J lost 4 bases, with 10 bases between them. This CDR3 is built from 13 residues. The V gene's germline CDR1 is MDHEN and CDR2 SYDVKM.

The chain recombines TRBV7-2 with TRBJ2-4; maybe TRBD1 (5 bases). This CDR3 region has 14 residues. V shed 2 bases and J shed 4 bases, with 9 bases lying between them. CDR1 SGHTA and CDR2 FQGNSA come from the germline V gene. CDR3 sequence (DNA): TGTGCCAGCAGCTTATCAGGGTTGAAAAACATTCAGTACTTC. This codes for CASSLSGLKNIQYF.